The present T cell receptor beta chain was sequenced within a study of tumor-infiltrating lymphocytes in primary liver carcinoma. Points from the study as a whole: Tumors had a significantly higher top-250-clone fraction than blood (p = 0.039).

The germline V gene encodes CDR1 SQVTM and CDR2 ANQGSEA. The CDR3 totals 12 residues. Trimming stripped 3 bases from V and 6 bases from J, with 11 bases between. Both RNA and DNA were isolated together from approximately 22-30 mg of bulk tissue that had not been sorted. A constant-region primer primed TCR beta cDNA synthesis from roughly 520 ng of total RNA. Three-round nested multiplex PCR performed with slightly modified ARM-PCR produced the TCR beta libraries. For around 9 cycles apiece, the opening two PCR rounds ran with TRBV1-TRBV30 forward primers and a C-beta reverse primer. One entry per CDR3 protein results from TCRdb running MiXCR on the multiplex PCR reads. The data contain approximately 73,000 distinct CDR3 sequences, about 64% of them singletons. Points on this clonotype: Antigen unknown.

The V gene is TRBV29-1, the J gene TRBJ1-1; D might be TRBD1 (5 bases). Sequencing input: liver tumor tissue from sampling region 4. The subset was: tumor region T4, right-lateral pole. This receptor was taken from a woman between 55 and 75 years old with primary liver carcinoma and hepatitis B virus infection. The CDR3 region has the DNA TGCAGCGTTGAGGCGGGGGAGGCTGAAGCTTTCTTT. Its translation: CSVEAGEAEAFF.